The 19 T cell receptor beta chains presented below share a single source sample, sequenced in a study of shared clonotypes between healthy human individuals (TCRdb year 2020). For the CD8 naive samples, CD45RO-negative cells were positively selected for CCR7, yielding a CD45RA+CCR7+ population from which TemRA cells were excluded. The library was produced with the immunoSEQ multiplex PCR assay. TCRdb retrieved this table from immuneACCESS and kept in-frame rearrangements only. Not all clones are present; in checked studies, unresolved V genes account for under half, and no reason is known for the remainder. A total of about 2 million clones appear in this sample, approximately 94% of them only once. About 1.1% of the sample comes from the top ten. Source material: naive CD8+ T cells sorted from blood. The cell subset or site tag for this specimen amounts to: CD45RA+CCR7+. Receptors were obtained from a man aged 18-30 years in good health.

V is TRBV11-2 and J is TRBJ2-7, with a weak D call TRBD1 (5 bases). Trimming took 1 base from V and 3 from J, leaving 10 bases between them. This CDR3 comprises 14 residues. Per the germline V gene, CDR1 is SGHAT and CDR2 is FQNNGV. The CDR3: CASSLVQGNYEQYF. As DNA, the CDR3 is TGTGCCAGCAGCTTAGTCCAGGGCAACTACGAGCAGTACTTC.

The chain carries TRBV7-9 and TRBJ2-7; a weak D match, TRBD1 (5 bases). The CDR3 is 14 residues long. V was trimmed by 8 bases and J by 0 bases, leaving 14 bases between them. Germline V gene lookup returns CDR1 SEHNR and CDR2 FQNEAQ (reference sequence). For the CDR3, the DNA is TGTGCCAGCTCTGGACAAACCGACTCCTACGAGCAGTACTTC. Translation: CASSGQTDSYEQYF.

Notes on this clone: Other DNA sequences in the same sample also yield this CDR3. The chain recombines TRBV2 with TRBJ2-7; D is unclear. This CDR3 is 11 amino acids long. V was trimmed by 3 bases and J by 3 bases, leaving 3 bases between them. The V gene's germline CDR1 is SNHLY and CDR2 FYNNEI. In nucleotides, the CDR3 is TGTGCCAGCAGTGATTTCTACGAGCAGTACTTC. Protein: CASSDFYEQYF.

The V call is TRBV5-6, the J call TRBJ1-2, with a tentative D call TRBD1 (5 bases). Germline V gene data show CDR1 as SGHDT and CDR2 as YYEEEE. The CDR3 is 14 amino acids. With 2 bases removed from V and 0 bases from J, the gap between germline ends came to 8 bases. The CDR3 here is CASSFRQSNYGYTF. The CDR3 DNA reads as TGTGCCAGCAGCTTCAGACAGTCTAACTATGGCTACACCTTC.

The chain recombines TRBV27 with TRBJ2-6, with a weak D call TRBD2 (5 bases). Germline V gives CDR1 MNHEY, CDR2 SMNVEV (reference sequence). The CDR3 covers 16 residues. V was trimmed by 5 bases and J by 0 bases, leaving 11 bases between them. The CDR3 sequence is CASSQVEVSGANVLTF. CDR3 DNA: TGTGCCAGCAGTCAGGTGGAGGTCTCTGGGGCCAACGTCCTGACTTTC.

This chain links TRBV29-1 with TRBJ2-5, with a possible D match to TRBD2 (5 bases). The germline V gene has CDR1 SQVTM and CDR2 ANQGSEA. CDR3 length equals 15 residues. Trimming stripped 0 bases from V and 4 bases from J, with 15 bases between. The CDR3 is CSVEDGRDWRETQYF. The CDR3 DNA sequence: TGCAGCGTTGAAGATGGTCGGGATTGGCGAGAGACCCAGTACTTC. Full variable domain (rest looked up from reference TRBV29-1 and TRBJ2-5): SAVISQKPSRDICQRGTSLTIQCQVDSQVTMMFWYRQQPGQSLTLIATANQGSEATYESGFVIDKFPISRPNLTFSTLTVSNMSPEDSSIYLCSVEDGRDWRETQYFGPGTRLLVL.

This chain uses TRBV6-5 with TRBJ2-4; TRBD2 might be the D (6 bases). Germline CDR1 is MNHEY and CDR2 is SVGAGI. V lost 5 bases and J lost 8, with 19 bases in between. The CDR3 is 15 amino acids. The CDR3 region is CASSPVWGEGDIQYF. In DNA form, the CDR3 reads TGTGCCAGCAGTCCCGTTTGGGGGGAAGGGGACATTCAGTACTTC.

The V call is TRBV11-2, the J call TRBJ2-7, with a possible D match to TRBD1 (6 bases). The V and J ends lost 1 base and 7 bases respectively, with 20 bases between them. There are 16 residues in the CDR3. Germline V CDR1 and CDR2: SGHAT, FQNNGV. The CDR3 bases are TGTGCCAGCAGCTTAGTAGGGTTTCTGGGGGCGGATGAGCAGTACTTC. Encoded protein: CASSLVGFLGADEQYF.

This clone was recorded only once. The J gene is TRBJ2-1, the V gene TRBV6-1; 7 nucleotides line up with TRBD2. The CDR3 is 14 amino acids. Germline trimming cut 5 bases from V and 7 bases from J; bases unmatched to any gene: 8. Looked up from germline, CDR1 is MNHNS and CDR2 is SASEGT. Written as DNA, the CDR3 is TGTGCCAGCAGTCAGACGGGACTAACAAATGAGCAGTTCTTC. As protein: CASSQTGLTNEQFF.

DNA for the CDR3: TGTGCCTGGAGTGAGACAGGGGGCCTTGGCGGGGAGCTGTTTTTT. Translation gives CAWSETGGLGGELFF. This chain joins TRBV30 and TRBJ2-2; TRBD1 matches at 10 bases. The CDR3 length is 15 residues. Trimming removed 1 base from V and 7 bases from J; junction bases left unmatched: 6. The V gene's germline CDR1 is GTSNPN and CDR2 SVGIG (reference sequence).

The rearrangement links TRBV5-1 to TRBJ2-2, with D tentatively TRBD1 (6 bases). Deletions cut 0 bases from V and 3 bases from J, with 18 bases between. Per the germline V gene, CDR1 is SGHRS and CDR2 is YFSETQ. This CDR3 spans 18 amino acids. For the CDR3, the DNA is TGCGCCAGCAGCTTGGTTCGGTCAGGGGAGAGGTACACCGGGGAGCTGTTTTTT. Translating gives CASSLVRSGERYTGELFF.

The CDR3: CASGNYNEQFF. The CDR3 coding sequence is TGTGCCAGCGGGAACTACAATGAGCAGTTCTTC. This sequence joins TRBV7-9 and TRBJ2-1; D not resolved. V lost 8 bases, J lost 3 bases, and 5 bases lay in between. This CDR3 is 11 amino acids long. Germline-derived CDR1 and CDR2 are SEHNR and FQNEAQ (reference sequence).

The chain joins TRBV5-8 to TRBJ2-1; 9 nucleotides match TRBD2. The V gene's germline CDR1 is SGHTS and CDR2 YDEGEE. The CDR3 spans 14 residues. V was pared by 2 bases and J by 5 bases, with 2 bases of the junction left unmatched. The CDR3: CASSFRLADNEQFF. The DNA for the CDR3 is TGTGCCAGCAGCTTTAGACTAGCGGACAATGAGCAGTTCTTC.

This chain links TRBV4-1 with TRBJ2-7; D is perhaps TRBD2 (6 bases). V lost 0 bases to trimming and J lost 2 bases, with 14 bases between them. The CDR3 runs to 16 residues. Per germline, CDR1 MGHRA and CDR2 YSYEKL. The DNA of the CDR3 is TGCGCCAGCAGCCAAGATTCGGCGGGGTGGGCCTACGAGCAGTACTTC. As protein: CASSQDSAGWAYEQYF.

The genes are TRBV5-4 and TRBJ1-1; possibly TRBD1 for D (6 bases). CDR3 length: 15 amino acids. Germline V gives CDR1 SGHNT, CDR2 YYREEE (reference sequence). V lost 0 bases and J 7 bases, leaving 16 bases between the germline ends. The CDR3: CASSLARNRESEAFF. CDR3 DNA sequence: TGTGCCAGCAGCTTGGCAAGGAACAGGGAAAGTGAAGCTTTCTTT.

The chain is built from TRBV5-1 and TRBJ2-7; a possible D gene is TRBD1 (7 bases). The ends were cut back, 3 bases at V and 1 base at J, with 17 bases in the middle. The CDR3 extends over 16 amino acids. Per the germline V gene, CDR1 is SGHRS and CDR2 is YFSETQ. The CDR3 DNA reads as TGCGCCAGCAGCTCGGTTCGACAGGGACTTTCCTACGAGCAGTACTTC. Translation gives CASSSVRQGLSYEQYF.

The rearrangement links TRBV6-1 to TRBJ1-5; tentatively, D is TRBD1 (5 bases). Trimming shortened V by 4 bases and J by 4 bases, and 11 bases separated the two germline ends. The CDR3 is 14 residues long. Germline CDR1 and CDR2: MNHNS and SASEGT. CDR3 bases: TGTGCCAGCAGTGTACAGGTTTGGAATCAGCCCCAGCATTTT. Protein product: CASSVQVWNQPQHF.

The J gene is TRBJ1-5, the V gene TRBV21-1. TRBV21-1 counts as a pseudogene. The CDR3 length is 15 residues. CDR3 sequence reads: CASSKARGGDQPQHF. The CDR3, as DNA: TGTGCCAGCAGCAAAGCTAGGGGCGGGGATCAGCCCCAGCATTTT.

J is TRBJ1-3 and V is TRBV2; D may be TRBD1 (6 bases). Looked up from germline, CDR1 is SNHLY and CDR2 is FYNNEI. The V and J ends lost 6 bases and 5 bases respectively, with 17 bases between them. This CDR3 comprises 15 residues. CDR3 bases: TGTGCCAGCAGCACCCGAGAGGGGACAAGAAACACCATATATTTT. Its protein is CASSTREGTRNTIYF.